What follows are 8 T cell receptor beta chains derived from one specimen sequenced in a study of T-cell memory formation after mild COVID-19. TCRdb re-derived calls from the 5' RACE reads in MiXCR, one entry per CDR3 protein. The sample carries some 330,000 distinct CDR3 sequences, 21% recorded once. Material: PBMCs or a T cell subset sorted from them (not recorded which). Receptor source: an adult woman who had mild COVID-19 (a few samples of this study predate the infection). Cell type and time point are not known.

There are a few counts of this clonotype. This chain connects TRBV5-1 to TRBJ2-5; TRBD2 agrees at 9 bases. The V gene's germline CDR1 is SGHRS and CDR2 YFSETQ. The CDR3 contains 16 residues. Trimming cost V 1 base and J 7 bases; bases outside gene matches: 11. The CDR3, as DNA: TGCGCCAGCAGCTTGCAAGCGGGAGGAGGTTATGGGACCCAGTACTTC. It translates to CASSLQAGGGYGTQYF. The full variable domain, its missing parts supplied by reference TRBV5-1 and TRBJ2-5, is KAGVTQTPRYLIKTRGQQVTLSCSPISGHRSVSWYQQTPGQGLQFLFEYFSETQRNKGNFPGRFSGRQFSNSRSEMNVSTLELGDSALYLCASSLQAGGGYGTQYFGPGTRLLVL.

This clonotype was picked up a small number of times. J is TRBJ2-2 and V is TRBV5-4; 8 bases fit TRBD2. From germline, CDR1 is SGHNT and CDR2 YYREEE (reference sequence). CDR3 length: 16 residues. After removal of 3 bases from V and 4 bases from J, the junction contained 8 bases not matched to a gene. As DNA, the CDR3 is TGTGCCAGCAGCTCCCCCGGGGGGGGTTCCACCGGGGAGCTGTTTTTT. Amino acids: CASSSPGGGSTGELFF.

V is TRBV24-1 and J is TRBJ1-2; 7 nucleotides align to TRBD1. V gave up 3 bases and J gave up 11 bases; unmatched junction bases: 11. CDR3 length equals 14 residues. Germline CDR1 is KGHDR and CDR2 is SFDVKD. CDR3 bases: TGTGCCACCAGTGATCCGGGACAGTCCTCACCTTACACCTTC. Its protein is CATSDPGQSSPYTF.

The chain couples TRBV2 to TRBJ2-1; 9 nucleotides line up with TRBD2. The CDR3 is 17 amino acids. V lost 0 bases, J lost 3 bases, and 6 bases stayed unmatched. The germline V gene encodes CDR1 SNHLY and CDR2 FYNNEI. The CDR3 reads CASSEARRGGHYNEQFF. As DNA, the CDR3 is TGTGCCAGCAGTGAAGCCCGGCGGGGGGGACACTACAATGAGCAGTTCTTC.

The gene calls are TRBV20-1 and TRBJ2-7; D gene uncertain. Trimming took 0 bases from V and 2 from J, leaving 11 bases between them. Germline-derived CDR1 and CDR2 are DFQATT and SNEGSKA (reference sequence). The CDR3 consists of 14 residues. CDR3 loop: CSARDQVDPYEQYF. DNA for the CDR3: TGCAGTGCTAGAGATCAGGTGGATCCCTACGAGCAGTACTTC.

This clonotype has ten or more counts. This chain links TRBV6-4 with TRBJ2-3; a weak D match, TRBD2 (7 bases). The V and J ends lost 0 bases and 6 bases respectively, with 16 bases between them. This CDR3 contains 16 residues. CDR1 is MRHNA and CDR2 is SNTAGT in the germline V gene. CDR3 protein: CASSDSNSGGPDTQYF. DNA of the CDR3: TGTGCCAGCAGTGACTCGAATTCCGGGGGGCCCGATACGCAGTATTTT.

This clonotype was recorded at least ten times. V usage is TRBV12-3 or TRBV12-4 and J usage is TRBJ1-1; D might be TRBD1 (6 bases). The CDR3 covers 15 residues. Between the trimmed V and J ends, which lost 5 bases and 2 bases, there was a span of 15 bases. The CDR3 loop reads CASSPRQAPNTEAFF. The CDR3 DNA is TGTGCCAGCAGTCCTAGACAGGCCCCCAACACTGAAGCTTTCTTT.

This clonotype was counted only a few times. The V gene is TRBV29-1, the J gene TRBJ2-3, with a possible D match to TRBD1 (7 bases). V was pared by 3 bases and J by 3 bases, with 13 bases between. Germline-derived CDR1 and CDR2 are SQVTM and ANQGSEA. This CDR3 is 14 amino acids long. The CDR3 loop reads CSVDAGGPTDTQYF. The CDR3, as DNA: TGCAGCGTTGATGCAGGGGGGCCGACAGATACGCAGTATTTT.